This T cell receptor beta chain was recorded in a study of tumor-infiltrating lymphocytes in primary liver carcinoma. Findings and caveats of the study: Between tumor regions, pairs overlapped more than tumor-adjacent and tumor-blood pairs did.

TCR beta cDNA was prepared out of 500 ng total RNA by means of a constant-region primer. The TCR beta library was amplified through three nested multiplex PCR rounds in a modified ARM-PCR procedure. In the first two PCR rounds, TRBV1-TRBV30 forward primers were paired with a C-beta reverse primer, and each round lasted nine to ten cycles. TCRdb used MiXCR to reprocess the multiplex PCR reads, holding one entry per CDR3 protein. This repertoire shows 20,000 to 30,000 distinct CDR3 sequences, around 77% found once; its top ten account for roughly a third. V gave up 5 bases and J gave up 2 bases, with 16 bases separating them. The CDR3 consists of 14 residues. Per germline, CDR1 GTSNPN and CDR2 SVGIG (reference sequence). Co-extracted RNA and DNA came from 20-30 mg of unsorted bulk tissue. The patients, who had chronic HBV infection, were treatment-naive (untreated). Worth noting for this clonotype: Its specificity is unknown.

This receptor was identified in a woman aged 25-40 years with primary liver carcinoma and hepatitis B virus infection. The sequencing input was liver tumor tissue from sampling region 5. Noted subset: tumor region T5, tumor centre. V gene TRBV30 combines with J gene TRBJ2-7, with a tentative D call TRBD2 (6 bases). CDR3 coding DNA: TGTGCCTGGCTTAGGGCGGGGCCCCCCTACGAGCAGTACTTC. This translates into CAWLRAGPPYEQYF. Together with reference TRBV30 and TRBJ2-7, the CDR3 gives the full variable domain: SQTIHQWPATLVQPVGSPLSLECTVEGTSNPNLYWYRQAAGRGLQLLFYSVGIGQISSEVPQNLSASRPQDRQFILSSKKLLLSDSGFYLCAWLRAGPPYEQYFGPGTRLTVT.